These 5 T cell receptor beta chains were sequenced from one sample in a study of cytomegalovirus exposure and HLA in healthy donors. Amplification used 60 Vbeta primers and 13 Jbeta primers. Libraries were prepared by immunoSEQ multiplex PCR; TCRdb keeps only in-frame clonotypes and omits some of them. The sample lists approximately 140,000 clones; approximately 80% were seen once. The sequenced sample was PBMCs. All receptors derive from a woman in her forties or fifties in good health and CMV-seronegative.

The chain recombines TRBV28 with TRBJ1-5, with D maybe TRBD1 (6 bases). V was trimmed by 5 bases and J by 0 bases, leaving 17 bases between them. The CDR3 totals 17 residues. Germline V gene lookup returns CDR1 MDHEN and CDR2 SYDVKM. The CDR3 spells CASSPGTNYYSNQPQHF. CDR3 DNA sequence: TGTGCCAGCAGTCCCGGGACAAACTACTATAGCAATCAGCCCCAGCATTTT.

In its sample, this clone was seen a few times. The chain is built from TRBV7-9 and TRBJ1-5; TRBD1 aligns across 8 bases. Trimming cost V 8 bases and J 5 bases; bases outside gene matches: 2. The CDR3 consists of 12 residues. The germline CDR1 and CDR2 sequences are SEHNR and FQNEAQ (reference sequence). The CDR3 is CASATGDQPQHF. The CDR3 nucleotides read TGTGCCAGCGCGACAGGGGATCAGCCCCAGCATTTT.

The genes are TRBV11-2 and TRBJ1-4; tentative D call: TRBD1 (6 bases). Trimming took 5 bases from V and 4 from J, leaving 11 bases between them. The CDR3 is 14 amino acids. The germline gives CDR1 SGHAT, CDR2 FQNNGV. CDR3 sequence reads: CASSRTAYNEKLFF. The CDR3, as DNA: TGTGCCAGCAGCCGGACAGCTTATAATGAAAAACTGTTTTTT.

The sample holds a few counts of this clone. The CDR3 sequence is CASSKTRGNYGYTF. CDR3 DNA sequence: TGTGCCAGTAGCAAAACCAGGGGAAACTATGGCTACACCTTC. This chain uses TRBV19 with TRBJ1-2, with a weak D call TRBD1 (6 bases). The germline V and J ends were trimmed by 6 bases and 2 bases, with 13 bases remaining between them. CDR1 and CDR2 (germline): LNHDA, SQIVND (reference sequence). The CDR3 runs to 14 residues.

This rearrangement joins TRBV5-1 to TRBJ1-3; D gene uncertain. The V and J ends lost 0 bases and 3 bases respectively, with 7 bases between them. CDR3 size: 14 residues. CDR1 SGHRS and CDR2 YFSETQ come from the germline V gene. The CDR3 region is CASSLGTDGNTIYF. Written as DNA, the CDR3 is TGCGCCAGCAGCTTGGGTACTGATGGAAACACCATATATTTT.